The T cell receptor (beta chain) described here comes from a study of blood T cell repertoires in COVID-19. CDR3 length: 17 residues. V lost 6 bases, J lost 9 bases, and 12 bases stayed unmatched. Germline V CDR1 and CDR2: LNHDA, SQIVND (reference sequence). In the original workflow: Quantification of nucleated cells was approximated via reference gene primer amplification. The table came from immunoSEQ multiplex PCR; TCRdb's copy has only in-frame clones and leaves some out. From that table come the V and J calls and clone size; the DNA was used to work out D and trimming. Among about 170,000 clones listed, under 80% were seen once.

The sequencing input was peripheral blood. This sequence joins TRBV19 and TRBJ2-4; TRBD2 matches 15 bases. The sequence was collected from a woman of 80 years or more with acute or convalescent COVID-19. The CDR3 is CASSKGLAGGGGSIQYF. As DNA, the CDR3 is TGTGCCAGTAGCAAGGGACTAGCGGGAGGAGGAGGGAGCATTCAGTACTTC. Supplemented by reference TRBV19 and TRBJ2-4, the full variable domain reads DGGITQSPKYLFRKEGQNVTLSCEQNLNHDAMYWYRQDPGQGLRLIYYSQIVNDFQKGDIAEGYSVSREKKESFPLTVTSAQKNPTAFYLCASSKGLAGGGGSIQYFGAGTRLSVL.